Listed below are T cell receptor beta chains from one sample, sequenced in a study of blood T cell repertoires in COVID-19. Using immunoSEQ multiplex PCR, the repertoire was profiled, and TCRdb retains in-frame clones only, with some absent. The repertoire includes 210,000 or so clones, less than 85% of them detected once, and about 7.8% sits in the top ten. Sequenced: peripheral blood. The receptor set was obtained from a woman aged 80 or over with COVID-19, enrolled during active disease. CDR3s include the opening cysteine and the closing phenylalanine or tryptophan. The D gene is left open where the match is weak. Clone size is stated in some rows and not others, as once, few, many or a class when expanded.

v_gene	abundance	d_gene	j_gene	CDR3nt	CDR3aa
TRBV5-8	once	NA	TRBJ2-7	TGTGCCAGCAGCTTGGGCCCGGGTATAGACTACGAGCAGTACTTC	CASSLGPGIDYEQYF
TRBV5-1	NA	TRBD1	TRBJ1-6	TGCGCCAGCAGCTTGATGGCAGGGGGCAATGGTTCACCCCTCCACTTT	CASSLMAGGNGSPLHF
TRBV18	once	TRBD1	TRBJ1-2	TGTGCCAGCTCACCTCAACAGGGGGGTTACTATGGCTACACCTTC	CASSPQQGGYYGYTF
TRBV5-4	NA	TRBD1	TRBJ1-2	TGTGCCAGCAGCTTAGGGTCGGGGACAGGGATACGCCGTGGCTACACCTTC	CASSLGSGTGIRRGYTF
TRBV3-1/TRBV3-2	NA	TRBD2	TRBJ2-5	TGTGCCAGCAGCTTCGGACTAGCGGGAAAAGAGACCCAGTACTTC	CASSFGLAGKETQYF
TRBV14	few	NA	TRBJ2-2	TGTGCCAGCAGCCAGATCCGGGACACCGGGGAGCTGTTTTTT	CASSQIRDTGELFF
TRBV7-8	NA	NA	TRBJ1-2	TGTGCCAGCAGCGAACCCCGGTCGTGGACAGCGGGGGTTCGCTTC	CASSEPRSWTAGVRF
TRBV3-1/TRBV3-2	NA	NA	TRBJ2-3	TGTGCCAGCGGATACAGGGCTCAGACAGATACGCAGTATTTT	CASGYRAQTDTQYF
TRBV19	NA	TRBD2	TRBJ2-4	TGTGCCAGTACCCTAGCGGATCGAAACATTCAGTACTTC	CASTLADRNIQYF
TRBV9	once	NA	TRBJ1-6	TGTGCCAGCAGTACGGGGGTATCCTATAATTCACCCCTCCACTTT	CASSTGVSYNSPLHF
TRBV5-1	NA	NA	TRBJ1-1	TGCGCCAGCAGCGGAATGGGCCCTCCCAACACTGAAGCTTTCTTT	CASSGMGPPNTEAFF
TRBV7-2	NA	TRBD2	TRBJ2-5	TGTGCCAGCAGGCGGACTAGCGGGGTTCCAGAGACCCAGTACTTC	CASRRTSGVPETQYF
TRBV27	NA	NA	TRBJ2-3	TGTGCCAGCACCAAGTTCACCCCAGGCTACCGCGTGACGGATACGCAGTATTTT	CASTKFTPGYRVTDTQYF
TRBV28	once	TRBD1	TRBJ2-7	TGTGCCAGCAGAGCCAGGGACAGAAAGTACTTC	CASRARDRKYF
TRBV9	NA	NA	TRBJ2-1	TGTGCCAGCAGCGTAGTGGGTGGGGCAGTTTTTGAGCAGTTCTTC	CASSVVGGAVFEQFF
TRBV5-1	few	NA	TRBJ1-5	TGCGCCAGCAGCTTGGAATCCGGGATCGGCAATCAGCCCCAGCATTTT	CASSLESGIGNQPQHF
TRBV25-1	once	NA	TRBJ2-1	TGTGCCAGCAGGGACAGAACGAGGTCCTACAATGAGCAGTTCTTC	CASRDRTRSYNEQFF
TRBV10-3	NA	NA	TRBJ1-2	TGTGCCATCTCTAGCCGAAATAGTCCGGATTCCTATGGCTACACCTTC	CAISSRNSPDSYGYTF
TRBV7-6	NA	NA	TRBJ2-1	TGTGCCAGCAGCCCCGGCGGGCACAATGAGCAGTTCTTC	CASSPGGHNEQFF
TRBV29-1	NA	TRBD1	TRBJ1-5	TGCAGCGTTAGCCGGGACAGCGATCAGCCCCAGCATTTT	CSVSRDSDQPQHF
TRBV2	few	TRBD1	TRBJ2-4	TGTGCCAGCACCGGGACAGAACTAGCCAAAAACATTCAGTACTTC	CASTGTELAKNIQYF
TRBV3-1/TRBV3-2	NA	NA	TRBJ2-2	TGTGCCAGCAGCCAAGGGGTTGGGGGACATTCTACCGGGGAGCTGTTTTTT	CASSQGVGGHSTGELFF
TRBV5-1	NA	TRBD1	TRBJ1-6	TGCGCCAGCAGCTTGTTGGGACAGCGAAATTCACCCCTCCACTTT	CASSLLGQRNSPLHF
TRBV5-1	few	TRBD1	TRBJ2-7	TGCGCCAGCAGCCCCCGGACAGGGTTTCCCTACGAGCAGTACTTC	CASSPRTGFPYEQYF
TRBV24-1	once	TRBD1	TRBJ2-1	TGTGCCACCAGTGATCCGAGGACAGGGGATCATGAGCAGTTCTTC	CATSDPRTGDHEQFF
TRBV4-1	NA	TRBD1	TRBJ1-5	TGCGCCAGCAGCCGGGGGGAGATGGGGACAGGGAGCAATCAGCCCCAGCATTTT	CASSRGEMGTGSNQPQHF
TRBV5-1	few	NA	TRBJ1-5	TGCGCCAGCAGCTTGGATACTAATCAGCCCCAGCATTTT	CASSLDTNQPQHF
TRBV9	NA	NA	TRBJ2-3	TGTGCCAGCAGCGTAGCCCTTTACACAGATACGCAGTATTTT	CASSVALYTDTQYF
TRBV18	NA	NA	TRBJ1-2	TGTGCCAGCTCACCAGGCAGGGGAGAGGGCTATGGCTACACCTTC	CASSPGRGEGYGYTF